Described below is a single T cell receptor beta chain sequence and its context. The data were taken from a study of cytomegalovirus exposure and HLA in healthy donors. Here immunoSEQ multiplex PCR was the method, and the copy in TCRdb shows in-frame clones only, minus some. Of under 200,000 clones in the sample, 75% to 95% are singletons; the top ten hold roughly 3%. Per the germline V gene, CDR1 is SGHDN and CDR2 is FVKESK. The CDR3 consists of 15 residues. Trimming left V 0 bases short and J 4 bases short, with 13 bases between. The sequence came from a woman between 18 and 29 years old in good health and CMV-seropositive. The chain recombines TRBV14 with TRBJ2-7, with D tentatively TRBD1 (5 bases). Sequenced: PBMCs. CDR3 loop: CASSQERGRVYEQYF. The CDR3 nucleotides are TGTGCCAGCAGCCAAGAGAGAGGCAGGGTGTACGAGCAGTACTTC. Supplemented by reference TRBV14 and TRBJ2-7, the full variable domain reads EAGVTQFPSHSVIEKGQTVTLRCDPISGHDNLYWYRRVMGKEIKFLLHFVKESKQDESGMPNNRFLAERTGGTYSTLKVQPAELEDSGVYFCASSQERGRVYEQYFGPGTRLTVT.